The rows below give T cell receptor beta chains drawn from one sample of a study of shared clonotypes between healthy human individuals. Produced via immunoSEQ multiplex PCR; TCRdb's table is partial and in-frame only. This sample has roughly 2,500,000 clones, with more than 85% found just once. The sample comprised naive CD4+ T cells from PBMCs. Receptor source: a young man in good health. Some clones in this sample may be carry-over from other donors' samples. The CDR3 runs from the conserved cysteine through the conserved F or W. The D gene is left open where the match is weak. Clone size appears in some rows only: once, few, many, or a class for an expanded clone.

CDR3,DNA,size,V,D,J
CASSPRTGTHIQYF,TGTGCCAGCAGCCCACGGACAGGGACTCACATTCAGTACTTC,NA,TRBV7-2,TRBD1,TRBJ2-4
CASSPPGQGGEKLFF,TGTGCCAGCTCGCCTCCGGGGCAGGGAGGTGAAAAACTGTTTTTT,NA,TRBV18,NA,TRBJ1-4
CSGGVKNIQYF,TGCAGCGGGGGGGTCAAAAACATTCAGTACTTC,NA,TRBV20-1,TRBD2,TRBJ2-4
CASSSRSGSWNTGELFF,TGTGCCAGCAGCTCCCGTAGCGGGAGTTGGAACACCGGGGAGCTGTTTTTT,NA,TRBV7-3,TRBD2,TRBJ2-2
CASSPQGAGQVYEQYF,TGTGCCAGTAGTCCCCAGGGGGCTGGCCAGGTCTACGAGCAGTACTTC,NA,TRBV19,TRBD1,TRBJ2-7
CASSRRTSRGQRFSYEQYF,TGTGCCAGTAGCCGCCGGACATCCCGAGGGCAGAGGTTCTCCTACGAGCAGTACTTC,NA,TRBV19,NA,TRBJ2-7
CASSTSGTRVQSLHF,TGTGCCAGCAGCACCTCCGGGACAAGGGTTCAATCCCTCCACTTT,NA,TRBV27,NA,TRBJ1-6
CASSLSGRGTYEQYF,TGTGCCAGCAGTCTAAGCGGGAGAGGCACCTACGAGCAGTACTTC,NA,TRBV27,TRBD2,TRBJ2-7
CASSPRQLATNEKLFF,TGTGCCAGCAGTCCTCGACAGCTTGCAACTAATGAAAAACTGTTTTTT,NA,TRBV5-6,NA,TRBJ1-4
CASSQERDRGYNEQFF,TGCGCCAGCAGCCAAGAAAGGGACAGGGGCTACAATGAGCAGTTCTTC,NA,TRBV4-1,TRBD1,TRBJ2-1
CASSFGVPVQYF,TGTGCCAGCAGCTTCGGCGTTCCCGTGCAGTACTTC,NA,TRBV11-2,NA,TRBJ2-7
CASSPGQSGKLFF,TGTGCCAGCAGCCCAGGACAGTCGGGAAAACTGTTTTTT,NA,TRBV9,NA,TRBJ1-4
CASSRRRDSLTDTQYF,TGCGCCAGCAGTCGACGCCGGGACAGCCTCACAGATACGCAGTATTTT,NA,TRBV5-1,TRBD1,TRBJ2-3
CASSLMGSSSSGNTIYF,TGTGCCAGCAGCTTAATGGGCAGTTCTAGCTCTGGAAACACCATATATTTT,NA,TRBV7-6,NA,TRBJ1-3
CASSLDSTGELFF,TGTGCCAGCAGCTTGGACAGCACCGGGGAGCTGTTTTTT,NA,TRBV5-4,NA,TRBJ2-2
CASSPRTSFPGTQYF,TGTGCCAGCAGCCCCCGGACGTCCTTTCCGGGAACCCAGTACTTC,NA,TRBV6-5,NA,TRBJ2-5
CASSESNRGGYTF,TGTGCCAGCAGCGAGTCAAACAGGGGCGGCTACACCTTC,NA,TRBV6-5,TRBD1,TRBJ1-2
CASSQDRGTYEQYF,TGCGCCAGCAGCCAAGACAGGGGGACCTACGAGCAGTACTTC,NA,TRBV4-1,TRBD1,TRBJ2-7
CASSPTGGSGNTIYF,TGTGCCAGCAGTCCTACAGGGGGCTCTGGAAACACCATATATTTT,few,TRBV6-5,TRBD1,TRBJ1-3
CASSIRVDQRAFF,TGTGCCAGTAGTATCCGGGTCGACCAGAGAGCTTTCTTT,NA,TRBV19,NA,TRBJ1-1
CASRTSGSKDTQYF,TGCGCCAGCAGAACTAGCGGGTCCAAAGATACGCAGTATTTT,NA,TRBV4-3,TRBD2,TRBJ2-3
CASSEASNREGWTTYEQYF,TGTGCCAGCAGTGAAGCGTCGAACAGGGAGGGATGGACTACGTACGAGCAGTACTTC,NA,TRBV6-1,NA,TRBJ2-7
CASSDIVIGGIMNTEAFF,TGTGCCAGCAGTGATATTGTAATCGGGGGGATAATGAACACTGAAGCTTTCTTT,NA,TRBV2,NA,TRBJ1-1
CASSPQTSGSFFNEQFF,TGTGCCAGCTCACCACAGACTAGCGGGAGTTTCTTCAATGAGCAGTTCTTC,NA,TRBV18,TRBD2,TRBJ2-1
CASSPGRGRFLPQHF,TGTGCCAGCAGCCCAGGGAGGGGGCGGTTCCTGCCCCAGCATTTT,NA,TRBV27,TRBD1,TRBJ1-5
CASVSGGLPPQHF,TGTGCCAGCGTATCGGGGGGACTGCCGCCCCAGCATTTT,NA,TRBV28,NA,TRBJ1-5
CASSTGGVGNTIYF,TGTGCCAGCAGTACAGGGGGCGTTGGAAACACCATATATTTT,NA,TRBV6-6,TRBD1,TRBJ1-3
CASGDTPYGYTF,TGCGCCAGTGGGGACACTCCTTATGGCTACACCTTC,few,TRBV10-1,NA,TRBJ1-2
CASSTLGQENQPQHF,TGTGCCAGCAGCACCCTGGGACAGGAAAATCAGCCCCAGCATTTT,NA,TRBV5-5,TRBD1,TRBJ1-5
CAISVGDRSSYEQYF,TGTGCCATCAGTGTTGGGGACAGGAGCTCCTACGAGCAGTACTTC,NA,TRBV10-3,TRBD1,TRBJ2-7
CASSPPLGVSHKDYGYTF,TGTGCCAGCTCACCACCGCTCGGGGTCTCCCATAAGGACTATGGCTACACCTTC,NA,TRBV18,NA,TRBJ1-2
CASSLGLRVGQETQYF,TGTGCCAGCAGCTTAGGGCTGAGGGTCGGACAAGAGACCCAGTACTTC,NA,TRBV7-3,NA,TRBJ2-5
CASSIGTGGWGGELFF,TGTGCCAGCAGTATCGGGACAGGAGGCTGGGGCGGGGAGCTGTTTTTT,NA,TRBV2,TRBD1,TRBJ2-2
CASSLDSEGYTF,TGTGCCAGCAGCTTGGACAGTGAGGGCTACACCTTC,few,TRBV7-9,NA,TRBJ1-2
CASSLLERDRAVHEQYF,TGCGCCAGCAGCTTGTTAGAGAGGGACAGGGCGGTCCACGAGCAGTACTTC,NA,TRBV5-1,TRBD1,TRBJ2-7
CASSIQGANSPLHF,TGTGCCAGCAGTATCCAGGGAGCTAATTCACCCCTCCACTTT,NA,TRBV2,NA,TRBJ1-6
CASSIVTGQGGLANEKLFF,TGTGCCAGTAGTATAGTGACCGGACAGGGCGGGTTAGCTAATGAAAAACTGTTTTTT,NA,TRBV19,TRBD1,TRBJ1-4
CASLRDSITDTQYF,TGTGCCAGCCTTCGGGACAGCATCACAGATACGCAGTATTTT,NA,TRBV28,TRBD1,TRBJ2-3
CASSLSLRGSSYEQYF,TGTGCCAGCAGTTTATCCCTCAGGGGTTCCTCCTACGAGCAGTACTTC,NA,TRBV28,NA,TRBJ2-7
CASSLAGTEAFF,TGTGCCAGCAGCTTAGCGGGGACTGAAGCTTTCTTT,NA,TRBV7-2,NA,TRBJ1-1
CASSQPLAGGNNEQFF,TGTGCCAGCAGCCAACCCCTAGCGGGAGGGAACAATGAGCAGTTCTTC,NA,TRBV14,TRBD2,TRBJ2-1
CAWMKVRGSPLHF,TGTGCCTGGATGAAGGTCAGGGGGTCACCCCTCCACTTT,NA,TRBV30,TRBD1,TRBJ1-6
CASRPSRDYTEAFF,TGTGCCAGCCGCCCGTCCAGGGATTACACTGAAGCTTTCTTT,NA,TRBV13,NA,TRBJ1-1
CASSPRLGTEGYEQYF,TGTGCCAGCTCACCACGATTGGGGACAGAAGGTTACGAGCAGTACTTC,NA,TRBV18,TRBD1,TRBJ2-7
CASSSTPVKGEKLFF,TGTGCCAGCAGCTCCACGCCCGTGAAGGGCGAAAAACTGTTTTTT,NA,TRBV6-1,NA,TRBJ1-4
CASSLEPGLGYNEQFF,TGTGCCAGCAGCTTGGAACCGGGACTAGGATACAATGAGCAGTTCTTC,NA,TRBV7-2,TRBD2,TRBJ2-1
CASSYSKPTGVYEQFF,TGTGCCAGCAGTTACTCGAAGCCAACAGGGGTCTATGAGCAGTTCTTC,NA,TRBV6-5,TRBD1,TRBJ2-1
CASSLAVVGSYEQYF,TGTGCCAGCAGCTTAGCGGTTGTGGGCTCCTACGAGCAGTACTTC,NA,TRBV7-2,NA,TRBJ2-7
CASSPRDRGVDTQYF,TGTGCCAGCAGCCCCCGGGACAGGGGTGTAGATACGCAGTATTTT,NA,TRBV6-5,TRBD1,TRBJ2-3
CAWSVRQGGGYTF,TGTGCCTGGAGTGTACGGCAGGGGGGCGGCTACACCTTC,NA,TRBV30,TRBD1,TRBJ1-2
CAWSVGAGGHEQFF,TGTGCCTGGAGTGTTGGGGCGGGAGGGCATGAGCAGTTCTTC,NA,TRBV30,TRBD2,TRBJ2-1
CASSLSGRQEAFF,TGTGCCAGCAGTTTAAGTGGCAGACAGGAAGCTTTCTTT,NA,TRBV28,NA,TRBJ1-1
CASSPNRPGANVLTF,TGCGCCAGCAGCCCCAACAGGCCCGGGGCCAACGTCCTGACTTTC,NA,TRBV5-1,NA,TRBJ2-6
CASSFSRDGNTIYF,TGTGCCAGCAGTTTCTCCAGGGATGGAAACACCATATATTTT,NA,TRBV27,NA,TRBJ1-3